Here is one T cell receptor beta chain with its context. This clonotype has just one count. There is no known antigen for this receptor. Per-base qualities were not stored, and no clone one base away is much larger. A single read constitutes weak evidence. The time point label of this sample denotes: newly diagnosed GD, antithyroid drugs for less than 3 months. For both TCR sequencing and RNA sequencing, RNA was extracted from PBMCs using TRIzol. Graves' disease was diagnosed according to American Thyroid Association guidelines. The patients came from an endocrinology department in Xi'an, China. Each patient gave 7.5 to 10 milliliters of peripheral blood, collected in an EDTA anticoagulant tube. Ficoll Paque Plus density gradient separation was used to isolate PBMCs, and no further T cell sorting was performed. An Agilent 2100 Bioanalyzer and agarose gel were used to check RNA quality, while a NanoDrop 2000 measured RNA concentration.

These data are taken from a study of regulatory T cells in long-lasting Graves disease (dated by TCRdb to 2020 to 2023). Looking at the study overall: Newly diagnosed Graves' disease patients had taken antithyroid drugs for less than 3 months. Persistent Graves' disease patients were compared with newly diagnosed Graves' disease patients by peripheral blood TCR sequencing and RNA sequencing. The study was registered as a clinical trial and conducted in China. A total of roughly 35 samples were covered by TCR sequencing, comprising approximately 13 persistent and 20 or so newly diagnosed Graves' disease patients. Beyond this particular receptor, the publication reports: Persistent Graves' disease patients showed lower TCR Shannon entropy and fewer highly expanded clones than newly diagnosed patients, suggesting clonal expansion. Only the TCR beta chain was sequenced and analyzed. Preferential use of TRBV28, TRBJ1-2 and TRBJ2-5 was observed in persistent disease, whereas TRBV20-1 and TRBJ2-1 were favored in newly diagnosed disease. As a limitation, the authors acknowledged that the small sample size may reduce accuracy. The study examined only peripheral blood because the primary lesion, thyroid tissue, could not be accessed. A larger number of public clonotypes was shared among persistent patients (around 2,500) than among newly diagnosed patients (roughly 970).

Library prep was done by multiplex PCR. Instrument used: Illumina HiSeq 4000. To build TCR beta libraries, CDR3 regions were amplified by Arm-PCR using iRepertoire HTBI primers. Gel purification was performed on PCR products prior to sequencing. The authors' analysis ran thus. Gene usage analysis of CDR3 amino acid clonotypes relied on the roughly 64 TRBV and 15 or so TRBJ segments identified across samples. COPE and FqMerger were used to merge filtered high-quality paired reads into contigs. BLAST was used to align contigs to IMGT TRBV, TRBD and TRBJ reference genes, and CDR3 was defined according to IMGT. Any clonotype with a frequency above 0.1% was classified as a highly expanded clone. Repertoire diversity was measured by Shannon entropy, and V-J evenness by the Gini coefficient. Clonotypes shared by more than one individual were considered public. The public reads were reanalyzed by TCRdb: fastp trimming at Q25, MiXCR alignment, in-frame beta chains only. Rows merge per CDR3 protein into single entries with the most common DNA and genes. The V and J calls shown here were made by TCRdb, not taken from the authors' results. The sample has under 300,000 distinct CDR3 sequences on record, around 21% of them singletons. Roughly 13% of the sample goes to the ten largest clones.

The trim is 4 bases for V and 2 bases for J, with a gap of 15 bases between the germline ends. The germline V gene encodes CDR1 GTSNPN and CDR2 SVGIG (reference sequence). The CDR3 contains 15 residues, cysteine and phenylalanine counted. Here the CDR3 DNA is all that survives: 45 bases in frame from base 1. This specimen was peripheral blood mononuclear cells (PBMCs), taken at new diagnosis, from a patient treated with antithyroid drugs. The TCR sequence derives from a female donor with Graves disease. The V and J segments used are TRBV30 and TRBJ1-5; no D gene is confidently identified. The DNA sequence follows: TGTGCCTGGACCCCAAACCGGGCAGGCAATCAGCCCCAGCATTTT. This translates into CAWTPNRAGNQPQHF. Joined to the reference TRBV30 and TRBJ1-5 proteins, this CDR3 gives the full variable domain: SQTIHQWPATLVQPVGSPLSLECTVEGTSNPNLYWYRQAAGRGLQLLFYSVGIGQISSEVPQNLSASRPQDRQFILSSKKLLLSDSGFYLCAWTPNRAGNQPQHFGDGTRLSIL.